The 6 T cell receptor beta chains below all came from one sample that was sequenced in a study of blood T cell repertoires in COVID-19. The protocol was immunoSEQ multiplex PCR, while the TCRdb copy is restricted to in-frame clones and leaves out a portion. The sample holds 40,000 to 50,000 clones, over 80% seen once. Sequencing was done on a sample of peripheral blood. These receptors came from an elderly woman with acute or convalescent COVID-19.

This clone was found a few times. The chain recombines TRBV27 with TRBJ2-1; 8 positions agree with TRBD1. After removal of 6 bases from V and 5 bases from J, the junction contained 6 bases not matched to a gene. This CDR3 contains 14 residues. Germline V gene sequence: CDR1 MNHEY, CDR2 SMNVEV (reference sequence). For the CDR3, the DNA is TGTGCCAGCAGCCAGGGGGCTACGGACAATGAGCAGTTCTTC. Protein sequence: CASSQGATDNEQFF.

This rearrangement joins TRBV19 to TRBJ1-2; no clear D gene. Looked up from germline, CDR1 is LNHDA and CDR2 is SQIVND (reference sequence). V lost 8 bases and J lost 4, with 17 bases in between. This CDR3 spans 14 amino acids. The CDR3 sequence: CASGDMGRVYGYTF. The DNA for the CDR3 is TGTGCCAGTGGCGATATGGGCAGAGTCTATGGCTACACCTTC.

The genes are TRBV7-9 and TRBJ1-1; 7 positions match TRBD1. This CDR3 is 15 amino acids long. V was clipped by 7 bases and J by 4 bases; unmatched bases: 12. Per the germline V gene, CDR1 is SEHNR and CDR2 is FQNEAQ (reference sequence). CDR3 loop: CASTLVQGMGTEAFF. The CDR3, as DNA: TGTGCCAGCACCCTAGTACAGGGGATGGGCACTGAAGCTTTCTTT.

The chain employs TRBV6-1 and TRBJ2-2, with a weak D call TRBD2 (5 bases). The V end was cut by 4 bases, the J end by 3 bases, with 18 bases between. The CDR3 sequence is 17 residues long. CDR1 is MNHNS and CDR2 is SASEGT in the germline V gene. The CDR3 reads CASSGTYTTGDTGELFF. CDR3 sequence (DNA): TGTGCCAGCAGTGGCACGTACACCACCGGGGACACCGGGGAGCTGTTTTTT.

The rearrangement uses TRBV10-3 and TRBJ1-1; tentative D call: TRBD1 (5 bases). Trimming cost V 3 bases and J 1 base, with 12 bases left between them. The CDR3 extends over 15 amino acids. Germline values: CDR1 ENHRY, CDR2 SYGVKD. The chain's CDR3 is CAISERGDSNTEAFF. CDR3 DNA: TGTGCCATCAGTGAAAGGGGCGACTCGAACACTGAAGCTTTCTTT.

The chain carries TRBV2 and TRBJ2-3, with D maybe TRBD1 (5 bases). The CDR3 sequence is 14 residues long. The V end lost 4 bases, the J end lost 5 bases, and 13 bases lay between the germline ends. From germline, CDR1 is SNHLY and CDR2 FYNNEI. CDR3 loop: CASSGPPGRDTQYF. The CDR3, as DNA: TGTGCCAGCAGTGGGCCCCCAGGGCGAGATACGCAGTATTTT.